One and the same sample provided the 21 T cell receptor beta chains below, sequenced in a study of draining lymph node invasion in breast cancer. TCRdb independently ran MiXCR on the bulk RNA-seq reads; one entry per CDR3 protein. The profile shows just over 2,500 distinct CDR3 sequences, 64% of them singletons. Memory regulatory T cells were sorted as CD4+ CD45RA- CD25high cells. The specimen was sorted memory Tregs from a lymph node. Source of these receptors: a female donor with luminal breast cancer.

This sequence joins TRBV19 and TRBJ1-5; 9 bases agree with TRBD1. The CDR3 covers 13 residues. Germline CDR1 is LNHDA and CDR2 is SQIVND (reference sequence). The junction had 7 bases not matched to a gene; V was cut back by 5 bases and J by 11 bases. In DNA form, the CDR3 reads TGTGCCAGTAGTCTACAGGGGGCGGGATCCCAGCATTTT. This translates into CASSLQGAGSQHF.

V gene TRBV5-1 combines with J gene TRBJ2-6; 8 nucleotides align to TRBD1. This CDR3 has 19 residues. The junction had 12 bases not matched to a gene; V was cut back by 4 bases and J by 0 bases. The germline V gene has CDR1 SGHRS and CDR2 YFSETQ. The CDR3 reads CASSPGVATGVSGANVLTF. In DNA form, the CDR3 reads TGCGCCAGCAGCCCCGGTGTGGCGACAGGGGTCTCTGGGGCCAACGTCCTGACTTTC.

The chain links TRBV28 to TRBJ1-6; no firm D call. CDR3 length: 14 residues. Germline CDR1 reads MDHEN; CDR2 reads SYDVKM. With 6 bases removed from V and 7 bases from J, the gap between germline ends came to 13 bases. The CDR3 loop reads CASSPPGINSPLHF. The CDR3 bases are TGTGCCAGCAGCCCCCCGGGAATCAATTCACCCCTCCACTTT.

Only a few counts were recorded for this clonotype. The J gene is TRBJ2-1, the V gene TRBV5-6; D possibly uses TRBD1 or TRBD2 (5 bases each). The CDR3 is 15 amino acids. V lost 4 bases and J lost 0, with 11 bases in between. Germline V gives CDR1 SGHDT, CDR2 YYEEEE. In DNA, the CDR3 is TGTGCCAGCAGCCCTGGGACGGTCTCCTACAATGAGCAGTTCTTC. Encoded protein: CASSPGTVSYNEQFF.

DNA for the CDR3: TGTGCCAGCAGTTCCCTCGGGGGGTACAATGAGCAGTTCTTC. Encoded protein: CASSSLGGYNEQFF. The chain employs TRBV6-2 or TRBV6-3 and TRBJ2-1, with 7 bases that match TRBD2. Germline V gives CDR1 MNHEY, CDR2 SVGEGT. There are 14 residues in the CDR3. The V gene end was trimmed by 4 bases and the J gene end by 4 bases; junction bases not matched to a gene: 4.

This chain's CDR3 is CASSSSGYGYTF. As DNA, the CDR3 is TGTGCCAGCAGCTCGTCGGGCTATGGCTACACCTTC. The V call is TRBV6-5, the J call TRBJ1-2; no definite D call. The germline V and J ends were trimmed by 6 bases and 4 bases, with 9 bases remaining between them. The CDR3 consists of 12 residues. The germline CDR1 and CDR2 sequences are MNHEY and SVGAGI.

The chain joins TRBV20-1 to TRBJ1-1, with unresolved D. Trimming shortened V by 1 base and J by 0 bases, and 18 bases separated the two germline ends. CDR3 length equals 17 residues. CDR1 DFQATT and CDR2 SNEGSKA come from the germline V gene (reference sequence). The CDR3 here is CSARGAQGSRMNTEAFF. CDR3 DNA sequence: TGCAGTGCTAGAGGCGCCCAAGGGAGCCGTATGAACACTGAAGCTTTCTTT.

The chain recombines TRBV15 with TRBJ2-7; D gene ambiguous. The CDR3 loop spans 13 amino acids. Trimming took 0 bases from V and 4 from J, leaving 7 bases between them. The germline gives CDR1 LNHNV, CDR2 YYDKDF (reference sequence). The DNA of the CDR3 is TGTGCCACCAGCAGAGACCCGAGTTACGAGCAGTACGTC. It yields the protein CATSRDPSYEQYV.

Only one count was recorded for this clonotype. V usage is TRBV7-3 and J usage is TRBJ2-5, with D hard to call. CDR1 and CDR2 (germline): SGHTA, FQGTGA. Trimming pared 0 bases from V and 5 bases from J, leaving 7 bases between. The CDR3 loop spans 13 amino acids. The CDR3 nucleotides read TGTGCCAGCAGCTTAACGGTCTGGGAGACCCAGTACTTC. Protein sequence: CASSLTVWETQYF.

The chain couples TRBV6-5 to TRBJ2-1; D not resolved. Germline V CDR1 and CDR2: MNHEY, SVGAGI. This CDR3 contains 11 residues. Trimming stripped 2 bases from V and 7 bases from J, with 3 bases between. CDR3 in amino acids: CASSYMNEQFF. The CDR3, as DNA: TGTGCCAGCAGTTACATGAATGAGCAGTTCTTC.

This rearrangement joins TRBV6-2 or TRBV6-3 to TRBJ1-6; the D gene is possibly TRBD1 (6 bases). Trimming shortened V by 2 bases and J by 7 bases, and 18 bases separated the two germline ends. The CDR3 runs 17 residues. Germline V gene lookup returns CDR1 MNHEY and CDR2 SVGEGT. The CDR3 DNA reads as TGTGCCAGCAGTTACGCGGCCTCCAGGGGAAGGAATTCACCCCTCCACTTT. It yields the protein CASSYAASRGRNSPLHF.

The chain links TRBV19 to TRBJ1-6; 8 positions match TRBD1. Germline CDR1 reads LNHDA; CDR2 reads SQIVND (reference sequence). This CDR3 is built from 16 residues. V lost 6 bases to trimming and J lost 5 bases; unmatched junction nucleotides: 9. CDR3 sequence: CASRQGGSRNNSPLHF. CDR3 nucleotides: TGTGCCAGTAGACAGGGGGGTTCGAGGAATAATTCACCCCTCCACTTT.

The rearrangement links TRBV3-1 to TRBJ1-4; D gene unclear. Between the trimmed V and J ends, which lost 2 bases and 4 bases, there was a span of 11 bases. The CDR3 sequence is 15 residues long. Germline CDR1 is LGHDT and CDR2 is YNNKEL (reference sequence). The CDR3 DNA is TGTGCCAGCAGCCAATCCAGAGTGGGTAATGAAAAACTGTTTTTT. Its translation: CASSQSRVGNEKLFF.

The CDR3 DNA follows: TGTGCCACCAGTGATTATGGGGGTGAAGCTTTCTTT. Amino acids: CATSDYGGEAFF. This rearrangement joins TRBV24-1 to TRBJ1-1, with D tentatively TRBD1 (5 bases). The germline CDR1 and CDR2 sequences are KGHDR and SFDVKD. This CDR3 has 12 amino acids. The ends were cut back, 2 bases at V and 7 bases at J, with 7 bases in the middle.

The count of this clonotype is one. V and J are TRBV5-8 and TRBJ2-1; 9 bases are shared with TRBD1. CDR1 and CDR2 from the germline V gene are SGHTS and YDEGEE. The length of the CDR3 is 16 residues. Losses at the gene ends were 4 bases for V and 5 bases for J; bases not matched to a gene: 10. The CDR3 is CASSTYRGPRNNEQFF. In nucleotides, the CDR3 is TGTGCCAGCAGCACGTACAGGGGGCCAAGGAACAATGAGCAGTTCTTC. The entire variable domain, with the rest obtained from reference TRBV5-8 and TRBJ2-1, is as follows: EAGVTQSPTHLIKTRGQQATLRCSPISGHTSVYWYQQALGLGLQFLLWYDEGEERNRGNFPPRFSGRQFPNYSSELNVNALELEDSALYLCASSTYRGPRNNEQFFGPGTRLTVL.

The chain recombines TRBV5-1 with TRBJ1-2; D is unresolved. The CDR3 contains 14 residues. Germline CDR1 reads SGHRS; CDR2 reads YFSETQ. Trimming took 0 bases from V and 3 from J, leaving 9 bases between them. CDR3 nucleotides: TGCGCCAGCAGCTTGGGGGTCGCCTACTATGGCTACACCTTC. Its translation is CASSLGVAYYGYTF.

In its sample, this clonotype is large. V usage is TRBV20-1 and J usage is TRBJ2-7; D perhaps matches TRBD2 (6 bases). Trimming cost V 3 bases and J 3 bases, with 9 bases left between them. Germline values: CDR1 DFQATT, CDR2 SNEGSKA (reference sequence). The CDR3 runs to 12 residues. The CDR3 loop is CSASGSSYEQYV. CDR3 in DNA: TGCAGTGCTAGCGGGAGCAGCTACGAGCAGTACGTC.

This clonotype was counted between two and nine times. The chain carries TRBV10-2 and TRBJ2-2, with 8 bases fitting TRBD1. This CDR3 is 13 amino acids long. Germline assignment: CDR1 WSHSY and CDR2 SAAADI. With V trimmed by 3 bases and J by 6 bases, 0 bases remained unmatched. CDR3 loop: CASSEQGAGELFF. The CDR3 nucleotides read TGCGCCAGCAGTGAACAGGGGGCCGGGGAGCTGTTTTTT.

J is TRBJ1-2 and V is TRBV27, with 9 bases matching TRBD1. The CDR3 consists of 14 residues. V dropped 5 bases and J dropped 8; count of bases not matched to a gene: 9. CDR1 is MNHEY and CDR2 is SMNVEV in the germline V gene (reference sequence). The CDR3 DNA is TGTGCCAGCAGTGTCGACAGGGGGAACGGGGGCTACACCTTC. Amino acid sequence: CASSVDRGNGGYTF.

This clonotype has just a few counts. The J gene is TRBJ1-5, the V gene TRBV5-1; D gene uncertain. Germline V gene data show CDR1 as SGHRS and CDR2 as YFSETQ. The CDR3 has 15 residues. The V and J ends lost 0 bases and 2 bases respectively, with 9 bases between them. CDR3 sequence (DNA): TGCGCCAGCAGCTTGGAACCGGGCGGCAATCAGCCCCAGCATTTT. This gives the protein CASSLEPGGNQPQHF.

This clonotype appeared a single time. The chain joins TRBV12-3 or TRBV12-4 to TRBJ2-3; the D is unclear. V was trimmed by 5 bases and J by 5 bases, leaving 8 bases between them. The CDR3 runs to 12 residues. The CDR3 sequence: CASSQTKDTQYF. CDR3 nucleotides: TGTGCCAGCAGTCAAACGAAAGATACGCAGTATTTT.